This TCR beta chain was recorded in a study of cytomegalovirus exposure and HLA in healthy donors. Germline V gene lookup returns CDR1 SGHVS and CDR2 FNYEAQ. The length of the CDR3 is 14 residues. About this clone itself: Its specificity is not known.

In the PCR, 60 Vbeta and 13 Jbeta primers were used. Data came from immunoSEQ multiplex PCR; TCRdb stores just in-frame clones and leaves some out. The sample has approximately 120,000 clones; about 80% are singletons. Study-level results: A few of the chains that were CMV-associated were confirmed in vitro to be specific for CMV antigens. A classifier reportedly called cytomegalovirus status with high sensitivity and specificity. Later findings reportedly placed an Asian-associated ancestry cluster below the approximately 670-donor mean for N-insertions.

Sequencing input: PBMCs. This receptor was taken from a man aged 25-45 years in good health and CMV-seropositive. The rearrangement uses TRBV7-6 and TRBJ2-5, with D possibly TRBD2 on 6 matching bases. The J call is in doubt because the DNA end fits TRBJ2-7 better. CDR3 region: CASSSGGRAYEQYF. CDR3 bases: TGTGCCAGCAGCTCTGGGGGGAGAGCCTACGAGCAGTACTTC.